Below, 22 T cell receptor beta chains from the same sample are listed, as sequenced in a study of blood T cells in healthy people across ages. A second PCR of roughly 7 to 11 cycles used a sample-barcoded 5' primer and a J-beta primer mix. TCRdb re-derived calls from the 5' RACE reads in MiXCR, one entry per CDR3 protein. The table has hundreds of thousands of distinct CDR3 sequences, about 32% seen once; the top ten hold about 16%. The sequenced sample was blood. These receptors all stem from a woman older than 75 in good health.

This clonotype showed up many times. The rearrangement links TRBV6-6 to TRBJ2-5; D unclear. There are 13 residues in the CDR3. Germline values: CDR1 MNHNY, CDR2 SVGAGI (reference sequence). Trimming cost V 2 bases and J 4 bases, with 8 bases left between them. This CDR3 is CASSYQNVETQYF. Here the CDR3 DNA reads TGTGCCAGCAGTTACCAGAATGTAGAGACCCAGTACTTC.

This clonotype was seen only a few times. This chain connects TRBV28 to TRBJ2-2; 8 bases map to TRBD1. The CDR3 sequence is 15 residues long. The V and J ends lost 6 bases and 5 bases, in that order; junction bases with no gene match: 8. Germline lookup yields CDR1 MDHEN and CDR2 SYDVKM. CDR3 coding DNA: TGTGCCAGCAGCCTCAGGGGGCGCGGGACCGGGGAGCTGTTTTTT. Its translation: CASSLRGRGTGELFF.

For this clonotype: Just one base apart from a much larger clone, this may be a read error. The chain combines TRBV27 with TRBJ2-1; D is unresolved. The CDR3 extends over 15 amino acids. CDR1 and CDR2 (germline): MNHEY, SMNVEV (reference sequence). Here the CDR3 DNA reads TGTGCCGGCAGTTGGAGTAGGGCTACCTACAATGAGCAGTTCTTC. It translates to CAGSWSRATYNEQFF.

The chain uses TRBV9 and TRBJ1-1, with D unresolved. The CDR3 extends over 15 amino acids. V dropped 0 bases and J dropped 3 bases, with 12 bases sitting between them. The germline gives CDR1 SGDLS, CDR2 YYNGEE. The DNA for the CDR3 is TGTGCCAGCAGCGTAGATTCAGGTCATTACACTGAAGCTTTCTTT. Protein sequence: CASSVDSGHYTEAFF.

The V and J genes are TRBV29-1 and TRBJ1-2, with 9 bases fitting TRBD1. The ends lost 4 bases at V and 7 bases at J; junction bases unmatched: 7. This CDR3 comprises 13 residues. Germline V CDR1 and CDR2: SQVTM, ANQGSEA. CDR3: CSVGLGQGIGYTF. Written as DNA, the CDR3 is TGCAGCGTTGGGCTGGGACAGGGAATTGGCTACACCTTC.

As regards this clonotype: No conserved phenylalanine or tryptophan ends this CDR3, so it is likely a read error. This sequence joins TRBV4-3 and TRBJ2-2, with D maybe TRBD2 (5 bases). CDR1 is LGHNA, CDR2 YSLEER, per germline. V lost 0 bases, J lost 3 bases, and 11 bases lay in between. This CDR3 region has 16 residues. The CDR3 region is CASSQDLRTYTGELFL. Here the CDR3 DNA reads TGCGCCAGCAGCCAAGATCTCCGGACTTACACCGGGGAGCTGTTTTTG.

This clonotype was seen at least ten times. The chain couples TRBV24-1 to TRBJ2-5; possible D gene TRBD1, 6 bases. The CDR3 loop spans 13 amino acids. The germline V gene has CDR1 KGHDR and CDR2 SFDVKD. Between the trimmed V and J ends, which lost 4 bases and 5 bases, there was a span of 10 bases. CDR3 DNA sequence: TGTGCCACCAGTGAGCAGGGGTTTGAGACCCAGTACTTC. This translates into CATSEQGFETQYF.

This clonotype was detected many times. This chain joins TRBV3-1 and TRBJ2-3; tentative D call: TRBD2 (6 bases). Germline V gene lookup returns CDR1 LGHDT and CDR2 YNNKEL (reference sequence). Trimming cost V 5 bases and J 1 base, with 13 bases left between them. This CDR3 is built from 15 residues. The chain's CDR3 is CASSAPSGGTDTQYF. The CDR3 DNA sequence: TGTGCCAGCAGCGCGCCCTCGGGGGGCACAGATACGCAGTATTTT.

The chain employs TRBV5-1 and TRBJ1-2, with D uncertain. The CDR3 runs to 13 residues. The ends were cut back, 5 bases at V and 2 bases at J, with 10 bases in the middle. CDR1 SGHRS and CDR2 YFSETQ come from the germline V gene. The CDR3 sequence is CASSDEGNYGYTF. Written as DNA, the CDR3 is TGCGCCAGCAGTGACGAGGGAAACTATGGCTACACCTTC.

This clonotype appeared many times. The chain employs TRBV10-3 and TRBJ2-3, with 13 positions matching TRBD2. The germline CDR1 and CDR2 sequences are ENHRY and SYGVKD. The CDR3 runs to 16 residues. J was trimmed by 2 bases and V by 5 bases; bases with no gene match: 4. The chain's CDR3 is CAISPTSGGVTDTQYF. In nucleotides, the CDR3 is TGTGCCATCAGTCCCACTAGCGGGGGGGTCACAGATACGCAGTATTTT.

This clonotype occurred many times. V gene TRBV6-5 combines with J gene TRBJ1-2; D uncertain. This CDR3 contains 14 residues. CDR1 and CDR2 (germline): MNHEY, SVGAGI. Trimming took 0 bases from V and 8 from J, leaving 13 bases between them. The CDR3 nucleotides are TGTGCCAGCAGTTACTCAGGCGCTCACCGGGGCTACACCTTC. This encodes CASSYSGAHRGYTF.

This clonotype was recorded many times. This chain joins TRBV12-3 or TRBV12-4 and TRBJ1-2; D is possibly TRBD1 (5 bases). This CDR3 contains 12 residues. V lost 7 bases and J 5 bases, leaving 11 bases between the germline ends. The CDR3 protein is CASKNGTYGYTF. CDR3 DNA: TGTGCCAGCAAAAACGGGACTTATGGCTACACCTTC.

This clonotype was observed at least ten times. The rearrangement uses TRBV11-2 and TRBJ1-6; D call uncertain. Germline lookup yields CDR1 SGHAT and CDR2 FQNNGV. V lost 6 bases and J 12 bases, leaving 15 bases between the germline ends. This CDR3 region has 13 residues. The CDR3 is CASRPSPSGPLHF. Here the CDR3 DNA reads TGTGCCAGCAGACCTAGCCCCAGTGGACCCCTCCACTTT.

The chain has TRBV4-2 and TRBJ2-7; 8 nucleotides match TRBD2. With 1 base clipped from V and 0 bases from J, the junction kept 11 bases outside the gene matches. This CDR3 region has 18 residues. Germline CDR1 is LGHNA and CDR2 is YNFKEQ. The CDR3 coding sequence is TGTGCCAGCAGCCAAGTTTCGTCGGCGGGACTAGGCTCCTACGAGCAGTACTTC. This gives the protein CASSQVSSAGLGSYEQYF.

This clonotype was detected many times. The J gene is TRBJ1-4, the V gene TRBV20-1; TRBD1 matches 9 bases. Germline V CDR1 and CDR2: DFQATT, SNEGSKA (reference sequence). V lost 5 bases, J lost 3 bases, and 4 bases stayed unmatched. The CDR3 has 14 amino acids. The CDR3 sequence is CSAPRTGANEKLFF. In DNA, the CDR3 is TGCAGTGCTCCTCGGACAGGGGCTAATGAAAAACTGTTTTTT.

The sample holds a few counts of this clonotype. This chain uses TRBV25-1 with TRBJ1-1; a possible D gene is TRBD1 (6 bases). The ends were cut back, 7 bases at V and 0 bases at J, with 9 bases in the middle. CDR1 and CDR2 (germline): MGHDK, SYGVNS. The CDR3 has 13 amino acids. This CDR3 reads CASKGQMNTEAFF. The CDR3 bases are TGTGCCAGCAAAGGACAGATGAACACTGAAGCTTTCTTT.

The rearrangement uses TRBV7-6 and TRBJ2-3; 12 bases fit TRBD2. Germline-derived CDR1 and CDR2 are SGHVS and FNYEAQ. After removal of 5 bases from V and 4 bases from J, the junction contained 7 bases not matched to a gene. The CDR3 contains 16 residues. CDR3 in amino acids: CASSARLAGVSDTQYF. The CDR3 bases are TGTGCCAGCAGCGCCCGACTAGCGGGAGTATCAGATACGCAGTATTTT.

To note about this clonotype: A read error may produce the germline difference seen at one junction end. V gene TRBV20-1 combines with J gene TRBJ2-7; unclear D gene. There are 13 residues in the CDR3. The germline gives CDR1 DFQATT, CDR2 SNEGSKA (reference sequence). Written as DNA, the CDR3 is TGCAGTGCTGGAGATATGGACCCCTACGAGCAGTACTTC. Its protein product is CSAGDMDPYEQYF.

This clonotype occurred many times. With a much larger clone just one base away, this may be a read error. The chain is built from TRBV12-5 and TRBJ2-3, with 9 nucleotides matching TRBD2. CDR1 is LGHNT, CDR2 FRNRAP, per germline. Germline trimming cut 2 bases from V and 11 bases from J; bases unmatched to any gene: 8. This CDR3 is 14 amino acids long. The CDR3 sequence: CASGLLQGLAGQYF. DNA for the CDR3: TGTGCTAGTGGTTTGCTCCAGGGACTAGCAGGGCAGTATTTT.

To note about this clonotype: This may be a read error: a much more frequent sequence differs by one nucleotide. The chain has TRBV20-1 and TRBJ2-7; maybe TRBD2 (6 bases). Trimming removed 7 bases from V and 5 bases from J, with 12 bases in between. CDR1 is DFQATT, CDR2 SNEGSKA, per germline (reference sequence). This CDR3 spans 11 amino acids. DNA for the CDR3: TGCAGTGTTTTGGGGAGGCACGAGCAGTACTTC. Translated: CSVLGRHEQYF.

The chain couples TRBV29-1 to TRBJ1-2, with D unresolved. Trimming cost V 7 bases and J 7 bases, with 19 bases left between them. The CDR3 has 13 amino acids. Germline V gives CDR1 SQVTM, CDR2 ANQGSEA. In DNA form, the CDR3 reads TGCAGCGCCCCGACGGGAGGGTGGAGTGGCTACACCTTC. Translating it yields CSAPTGGWSGYTF.

The table lists this clonotype with many counts. This CDR3 is CAISGRTGMPYEQYF. DNA for the CDR3: TGTGCCATCAGTGGTAGGACAGGGATGCCCTACGAGCAGTACTTC. The chain joins TRBV10-3 to TRBJ2-7; 8 bases agree with TRBD1. Trimming removed 4 bases from V and 2 bases from J; junction bases left unmatched: 7. CDR1 is ENHRY and CDR2 is SYGVKD in the germline V gene. The CDR3 runs to 15 residues.